The T cell receptor beta chain described here comes from a study of identical twins. Whole-study findings and limits: Excess sharing by twins proved weaker in beta out-of-frame sequences. Possibly, invariant MAIT and iNKT cells partly confounded zero-insertion analyses.

Deletions cut 4 bases from V and 0 bases from J, with 7 bases between. This CDR3 is built from 15 residues. Germline assignment: CDR1 LNHNV and CDR2 YYDKDF (reference sequence). As for this clonotype: Its antigen remains unidentified.

The donors were all healthy and Caucasian. The authors used template switching to add a universal primer site and gave cDNA unique molecular identifiers. TCRdb analysed the 5' RACE reads with MiXCR anew, one entry per CDR3 protein. The table includes 1.5 million to 2 million distinct CDR3 sequences, around a third detected once. This rearrangement joins TRBV15 to TRBJ2-6; no definite D call. This TCR came from a newborn girl in good health. The sequenced sample consisted of cord blood. This chain's CDR3 is CATSIDLSGANVLTF. The CDR3 DNA follows: TGTGCCACCAGCATTGATCTCTCTGGGGCCAACGTCCTGACTTTC.